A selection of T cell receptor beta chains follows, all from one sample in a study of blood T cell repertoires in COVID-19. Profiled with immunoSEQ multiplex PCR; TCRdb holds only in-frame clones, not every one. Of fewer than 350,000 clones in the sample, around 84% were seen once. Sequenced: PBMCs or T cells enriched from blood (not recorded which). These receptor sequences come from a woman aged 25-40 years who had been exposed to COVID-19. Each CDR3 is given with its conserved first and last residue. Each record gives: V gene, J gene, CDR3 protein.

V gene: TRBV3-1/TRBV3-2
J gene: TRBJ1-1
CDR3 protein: CASSLTRNTEAFF

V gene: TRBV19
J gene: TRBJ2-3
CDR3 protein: CATRGWGGTDTQYF

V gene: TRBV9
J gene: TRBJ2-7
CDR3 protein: CASSVGDSGAYEQYF

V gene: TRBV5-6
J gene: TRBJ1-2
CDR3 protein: CASSLATSIDYTF

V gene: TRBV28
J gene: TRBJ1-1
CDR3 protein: CASGVGVNTEAFF

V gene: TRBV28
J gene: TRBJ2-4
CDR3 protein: CASSLLAATGQQKNIQYF

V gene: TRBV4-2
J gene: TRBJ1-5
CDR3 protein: CASSQFRQLNQPQHF

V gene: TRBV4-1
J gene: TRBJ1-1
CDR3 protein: CASSRRQSTEAFF

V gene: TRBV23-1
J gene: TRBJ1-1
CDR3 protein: CASTLGEPNTEAFF

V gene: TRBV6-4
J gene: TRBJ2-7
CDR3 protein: CASSEQGDFSYEQYF

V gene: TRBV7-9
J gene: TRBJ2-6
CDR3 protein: CASSLVTGAGANVLTF

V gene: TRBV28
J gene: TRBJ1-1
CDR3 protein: CASSLFIRGFGWNTEAFF

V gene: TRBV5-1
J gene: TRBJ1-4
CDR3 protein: CASSLSGQGQGEKLFF

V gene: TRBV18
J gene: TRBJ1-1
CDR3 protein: CASSPRDRVGMNTEAFF

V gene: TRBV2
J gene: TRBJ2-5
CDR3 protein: CASGPTSGSQETQYF

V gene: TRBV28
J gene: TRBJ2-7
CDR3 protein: CASSIRGGSVEQYF

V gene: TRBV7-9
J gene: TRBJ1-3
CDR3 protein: CASSLVTLSGNTIYF

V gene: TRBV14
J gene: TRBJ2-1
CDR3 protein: CASSQVARSSYNEQFF

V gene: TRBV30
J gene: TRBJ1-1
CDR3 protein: CAWMTGLQGAAFF

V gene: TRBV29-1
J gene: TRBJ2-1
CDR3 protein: CSVEMGTGARNEQFF

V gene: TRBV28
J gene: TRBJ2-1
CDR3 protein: CASSSPQGAYNEQFF

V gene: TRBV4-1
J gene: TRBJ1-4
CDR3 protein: CASSHGATTNEKLFF

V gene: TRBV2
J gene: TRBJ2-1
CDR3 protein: CASSEISYQDNEQFF

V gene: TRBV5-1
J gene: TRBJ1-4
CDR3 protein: CASSLLSQEKLFF

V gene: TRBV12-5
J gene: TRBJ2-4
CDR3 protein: CASGPNIAGENIQYF

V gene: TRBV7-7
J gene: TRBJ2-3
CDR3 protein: CASSSGLAGGLNTQYF

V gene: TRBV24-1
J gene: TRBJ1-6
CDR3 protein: CATSAGSGHNSPLHF

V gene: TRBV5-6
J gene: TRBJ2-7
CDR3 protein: CASSLATPYEQYF

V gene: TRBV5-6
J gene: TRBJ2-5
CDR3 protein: CASSTDRRGETQYF

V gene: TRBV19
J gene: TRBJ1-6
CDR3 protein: CASSMRKGANNSPLHF

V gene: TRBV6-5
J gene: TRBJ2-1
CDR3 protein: CASSYSSRGSYNEQFF

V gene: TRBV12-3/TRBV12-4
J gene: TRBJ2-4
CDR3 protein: CASSGGNIQYF

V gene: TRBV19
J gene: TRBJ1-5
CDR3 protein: CASRQGVGNQPQHF

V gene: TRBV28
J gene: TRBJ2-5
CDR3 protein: CASSEGSGRETQYF

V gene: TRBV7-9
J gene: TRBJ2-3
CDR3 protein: CASSLGIFTDTQYF

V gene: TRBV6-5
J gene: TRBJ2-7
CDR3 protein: CASSLAEDYEQYF

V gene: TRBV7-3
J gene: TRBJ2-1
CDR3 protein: CASSLGVGLAGNSYNEQFF

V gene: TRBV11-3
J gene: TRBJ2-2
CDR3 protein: CASSLIGAGELFF

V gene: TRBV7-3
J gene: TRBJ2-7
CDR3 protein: CASSLTGQQQEEQYF

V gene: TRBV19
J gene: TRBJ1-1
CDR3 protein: CASSSRPGTEMGAFF

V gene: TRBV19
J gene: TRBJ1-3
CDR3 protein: CASSPRARRLGNTIYF

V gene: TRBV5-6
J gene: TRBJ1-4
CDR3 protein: CASSGTAINEKLFF

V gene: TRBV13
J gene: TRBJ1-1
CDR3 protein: CASSSRGAGLNTEAFF

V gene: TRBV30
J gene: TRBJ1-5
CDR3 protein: CAWSQEAQPQHF

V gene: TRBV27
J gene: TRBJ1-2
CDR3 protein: CASSHDRVGGYTF

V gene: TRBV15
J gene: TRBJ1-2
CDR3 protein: CATSRETGPYGYTF

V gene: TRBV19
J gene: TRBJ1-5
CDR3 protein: CASSMQGGKQPQHF

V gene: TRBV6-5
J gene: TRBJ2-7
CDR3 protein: CASSYGTGGYEQYF

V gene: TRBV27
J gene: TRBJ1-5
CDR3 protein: CASGQFNQPQHF

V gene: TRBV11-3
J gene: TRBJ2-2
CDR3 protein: CASSRQGSANTGELFF

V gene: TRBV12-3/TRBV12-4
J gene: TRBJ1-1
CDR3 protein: CASGRDSEAFF

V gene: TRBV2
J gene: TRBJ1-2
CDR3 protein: CATQNPGGSYGYTF

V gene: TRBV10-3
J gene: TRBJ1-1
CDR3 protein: CAISESPGDNTEAFF

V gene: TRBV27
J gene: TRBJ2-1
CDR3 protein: CASSLRQIKQFDEQFF

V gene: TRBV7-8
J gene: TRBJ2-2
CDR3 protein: CASSFPSSGIAGELFF